Presented here are 6 T cell receptor beta chains from one specimen sequenced in a study of blood T cells in healthy people across ages. Primers used in a second PCR of about 6 to 11 cycles were a sample-barcoded 5' primer and a J-beta primer mix. TCRdb recomputed calls from the 5' RACE reads with MiXCR, one row per CDR3 protein. The sample lists 1.5 million to 2 million distinct CDR3 sequences, about 28% occurring once. The sequencing input was blood. The receptors originated from a woman in her 30s in good health.

The chain recombines TRBV5-1 with TRBJ2-5, with D possibly matching TRBD2 (5 bases). Trimming removed 0 bases from V and 2 bases from J, with 20 bases in between. This CDR3 contains 18 residues. CDR1 is SGHRS, CDR2 YFSETQ, per germline. This chain's CDR3 is CASSLVVRAASIQETQYF. CDR3 sequence (DNA): TGCGCCAGCAGCTTGGTCGTGAGGGCAGCGTCGATTCAAGAGACCCAGTACTTC.

The chain is built from TRBV3-1 and TRBJ2-7; D ambiguous. The J call may be wrong; the DNA end is better matched by TRBJ2-1. From germline, CDR1 is LGHDT and CDR2 YNNKEL (reference sequence). CDR3 length equals 14 residues. The CDR3 nucleotides are TGTGCCAGCAGCCAAGTCAGGAGCTCCTACGAGCAGTTCTTC. This translates into CASSQVRSSYEQFF.

This chain joins TRBV6-2 or TRBV6-3 and TRBJ1-2, with D possibly TRBD1 on 5 matching bases. The CDR3 spans 13 residues. V gave up 6 bases and J gave up 4 bases, with 12 bases separating them. The V gene's germline CDR1 is MNHEY and CDR2 SVGEGT. CDR3 nucleotides: TGTGCCAGCAGCGTCAGGGTTTCCTATGGCTACACCTTC. This gives the protein CASSVRVSYGYTF.

This clonotype occurred many times. The CDR3 DNA reads as TGTGCCAGCAGTTGGACGGCTTATGGCTACACCTTC. Translation gives CASSWTAYGYTF. The chain carries TRBV12-3 or TRBV12-4 and TRBJ1-2, with D uncertain. The CDR3 runs 12 residues. V was clipped by 4 bases and J by 5 bases, with 8 bases between them.

The chain joins TRBV24-1 to TRBJ2-5; TRBD2 might be the D (5 bases). The germline gives CDR1 KGHDR, CDR2 SFDVKD. The germline V and J ends were trimmed by 2 bases and 2 bases, with 11 bases remaining between them. The CDR3 sequence is 15 residues long. CDR3 sequence (DNA): TGTGCCACCAGTGATTCCGGGATGGGACAAGAGACCCAGTACTTC. Translated, it gives CATSDSGMGQETQYF.

The gene calls are TRBV18 and TRBJ2-6, with D perhaps given as TRBD1 or TRBD2 (6 bases each). CDR3 length: 18 amino acids. The germline gives CDR1 KGHSH, CDR2 LQKENI. V lost 5 bases to trimming and J lost 0 bases, with 17 bases between them. The CDR3 nucleotides read TGTGCCAGCTCAATATCCAGGGGAGGCCCCTCTGGGGCCAACGTCCTGACTTTC. This translates into CASSISRGGPSGANVLTF.